This T cell receptor beta chain was retrieved from a study of blood T cell repertoires in COVID-19. Study-level background: Some COVID-19 samples were acute and others convalescent; all came from the United States, Italy and Spain. PBMCs, B-cell-depleted T cells, or T cells were the source of the cDNA or gDNA that made up the material.

Authors' methods: Estimated nucleated cell counts came from reference gene primer amplification. Method: immunoSEQ multiplex PCR; TCRdb's copy keeps in-frame clones and lacks some. Clone size and V and J calls were adopted from that table, with D and trimming inferred from the DNA. The data hold 300,000 to 450,000 clones, with roughly 86% observed a single time. The CDR3 totals 15 residues. Trimming took 4 bases from V and 7 from J, leaving 19 bases between them. Germline V gene sequence: CDR1 SGDLS, CDR2 YYNGEE. A Seattle source enrolled patients during active infection and followed them longitudinally.

The sequence came from a woman between 25 and 40 years old with COVID-19, enrolled during active disease. V gene TRBV9 combines with J gene TRBJ2-3, with a weak D call TRBD1 (6 bases). The material sequenced was peripheral blood. The CDR3 here is CASSSQGGGRHTQYF. The CDR3 DNA sequence: TGTGCCAGCAGCTCCCAGGGTGGGGGCCGCCATACGCAGTATTTT.